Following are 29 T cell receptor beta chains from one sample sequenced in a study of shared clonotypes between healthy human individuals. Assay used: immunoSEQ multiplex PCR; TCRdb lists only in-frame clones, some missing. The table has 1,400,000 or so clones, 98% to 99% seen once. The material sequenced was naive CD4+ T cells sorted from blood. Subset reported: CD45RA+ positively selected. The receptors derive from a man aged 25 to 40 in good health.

CDR3 sequence: CASSPLPEAPGEQYF. The CDR3 coding sequence is TGTGCCAGCTCTCCCCTACCAGAGGCCCCCGGCGAGCAGTACTTC. The rearrangement uses TRBV18 and TRBJ2-7; D ambiguous. The CDR3 runs 15 residues. Germline lookup yields CDR1 KGHSH and CDR2 LQKENI. V shed 6 bases and J shed 6 bases, with 21 bases lying between them.

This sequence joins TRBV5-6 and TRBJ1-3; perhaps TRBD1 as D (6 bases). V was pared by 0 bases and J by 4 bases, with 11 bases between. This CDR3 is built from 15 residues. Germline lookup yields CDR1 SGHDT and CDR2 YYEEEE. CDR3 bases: TGTGCCAGCAGCTTGGTTTCGGGGGGCGGAAACACCATATATTTT. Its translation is CASSLVSGGGNTIYF.

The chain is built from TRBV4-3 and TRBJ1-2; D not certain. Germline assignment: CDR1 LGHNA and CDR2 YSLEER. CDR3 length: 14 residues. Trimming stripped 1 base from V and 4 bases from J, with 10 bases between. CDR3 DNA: TGCGCCAGCAGCCAAGCAGGCCAGATCTATGGCTACACCTTC. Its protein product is CASSQAGQIYGYTF.

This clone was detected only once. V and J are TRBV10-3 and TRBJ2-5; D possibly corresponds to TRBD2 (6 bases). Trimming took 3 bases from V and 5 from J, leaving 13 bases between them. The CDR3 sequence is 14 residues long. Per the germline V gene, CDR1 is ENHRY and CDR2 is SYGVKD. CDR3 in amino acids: CAISDAGLAETQYF. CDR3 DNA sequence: TGTGCCATCAGTGATGCGGGTCTAGCGGAGACCCAGTACTTC.

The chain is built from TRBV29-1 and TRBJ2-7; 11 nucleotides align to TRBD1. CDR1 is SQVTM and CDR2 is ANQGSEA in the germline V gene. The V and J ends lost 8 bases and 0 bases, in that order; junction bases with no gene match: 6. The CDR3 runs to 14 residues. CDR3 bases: TGCAGCACTATGGGGACAGGGGGCTCCTACGAGCAGTACTTC. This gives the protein CSTMGTGGSYEQYF.

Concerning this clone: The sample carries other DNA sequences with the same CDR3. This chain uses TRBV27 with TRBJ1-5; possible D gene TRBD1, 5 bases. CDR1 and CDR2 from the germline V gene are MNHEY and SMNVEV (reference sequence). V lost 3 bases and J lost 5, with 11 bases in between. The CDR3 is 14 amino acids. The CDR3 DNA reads TGTGCCAGCAGTTTTAGGGGAGGGGATCAGCCCCAGCATTTT. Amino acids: CASSFRGGDQPQHF.

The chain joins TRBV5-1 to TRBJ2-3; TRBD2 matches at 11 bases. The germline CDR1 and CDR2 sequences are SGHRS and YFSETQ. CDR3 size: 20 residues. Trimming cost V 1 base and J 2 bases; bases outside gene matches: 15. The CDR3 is CASSLPTSTSGRHYTDTQYF. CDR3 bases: TGCGCCAGCAGCTTGCCTACGAGCACTAGCGGGAGACACTACACAGATACGCAGTATTTT.

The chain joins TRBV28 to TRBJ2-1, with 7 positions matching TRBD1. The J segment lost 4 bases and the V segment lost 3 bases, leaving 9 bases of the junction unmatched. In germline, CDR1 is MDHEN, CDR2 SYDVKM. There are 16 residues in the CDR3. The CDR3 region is CASSLIWDSPYNEQFF. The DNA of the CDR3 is TGTGCCAGCAGTTTGATTTGGGACAGCCCTTACAATGAGCAGTTCTTC.

CDR3 residues: CASSPGTSVPSYEQYF. The CDR3 nucleotides are TGCGCCAGCAGCCCGGGGACTAGCGTACCGTCCTACGAGCAGTACTTC. This chain connects TRBV5-1 to TRBJ2-7; 10 nucleotides agree with TRBD2. Losses at the gene ends were 4 bases for V and 1 base for J; bases not matched to a gene: 8. Looked up from germline, CDR1 is SGHRS and CDR2 is YFSETQ. The CDR3 covers 16 residues. Complete variable domain (other parts from reference TRBV5-1 and TRBJ2-7): KAGVTQTPRYLIKTRGQQVTLSCSPISGHRSVSWYQQTPGQGLQFLFEYFSETQRNKGNFPGRFSGRQFSNSRSEMNVSTLELGDSALYLCASSPGTSVPSYEQYFGPGTRLTVT.

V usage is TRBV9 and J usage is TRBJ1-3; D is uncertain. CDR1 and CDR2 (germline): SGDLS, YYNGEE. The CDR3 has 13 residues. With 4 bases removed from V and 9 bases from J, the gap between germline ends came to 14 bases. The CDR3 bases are TGTGCCAGCAGCCCCCCCGGGGTGGTCACCATATATTTT. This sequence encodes CASSPPGVVTIYF.

CDR3 sequence: CAIMSASGSSSYNEQFF. The CDR3 DNA reads as TGTGCCATCATGTCGGCTAGCGGGAGTTCGTCCTACAATGAGCAGTTCTTC. The chain carries TRBV10-3 and TRBJ2-1; TRBD2 agrees at 10 bases. Germline CDR1 reads ENHRY; CDR2 reads SYGVKD. The CDR3 extends over 17 amino acids. Trimming at V came to 7 bases and at J to 1 base, leaving 10 bases not matched to a gene.

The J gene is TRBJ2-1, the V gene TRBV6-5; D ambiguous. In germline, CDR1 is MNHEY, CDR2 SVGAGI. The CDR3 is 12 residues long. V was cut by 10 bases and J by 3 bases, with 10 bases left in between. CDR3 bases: TGTGCCACCAGCCCCAACTACAATGAGCAGTTCTTC. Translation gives CATSPNYNEQFF.

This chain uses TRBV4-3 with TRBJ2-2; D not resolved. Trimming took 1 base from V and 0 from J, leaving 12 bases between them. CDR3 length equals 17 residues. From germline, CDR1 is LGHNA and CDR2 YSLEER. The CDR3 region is CASSQVFRSSNTGELFF. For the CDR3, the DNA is TGCGCCAGCAGCCAAGTTTTTCGGAGCTCGAACACCGGGGAGCTGTTTTTT.

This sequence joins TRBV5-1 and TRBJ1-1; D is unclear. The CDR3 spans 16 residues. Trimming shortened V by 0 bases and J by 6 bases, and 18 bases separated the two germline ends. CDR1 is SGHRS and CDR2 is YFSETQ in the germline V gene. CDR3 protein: CASSLGAGMGNSEAFF. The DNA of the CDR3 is TGCGCCAGCAGCTTGGGGGCAGGTATGGGAAACTCTGAAGCTTTCTTT.

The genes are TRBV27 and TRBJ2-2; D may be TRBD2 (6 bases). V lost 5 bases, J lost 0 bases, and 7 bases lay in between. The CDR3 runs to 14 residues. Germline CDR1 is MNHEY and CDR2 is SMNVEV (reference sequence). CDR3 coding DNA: TGTGCCAGCAGTAGGAGGGCGAACACCGGGGAGCTGTTTTTT. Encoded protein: CASSRRANTGELFF.

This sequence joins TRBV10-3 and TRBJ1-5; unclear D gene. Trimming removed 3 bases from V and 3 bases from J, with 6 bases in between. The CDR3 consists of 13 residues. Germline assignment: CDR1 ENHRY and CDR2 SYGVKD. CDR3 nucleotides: TGTGCCATCAGTGAACCGGCCAATCAGCCCCAGCATTTT. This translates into CAISEPANQPQHF.

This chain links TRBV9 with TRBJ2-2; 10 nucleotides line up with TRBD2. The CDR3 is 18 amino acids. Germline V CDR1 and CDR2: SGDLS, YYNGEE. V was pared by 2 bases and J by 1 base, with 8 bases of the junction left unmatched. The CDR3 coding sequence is TGTGCCAGCAGCGTTTCCCCGACTAGCGGGCAGAACACCGGGGAGCTGTTTTTT. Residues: CASSVSPTSGQNTGELFF.

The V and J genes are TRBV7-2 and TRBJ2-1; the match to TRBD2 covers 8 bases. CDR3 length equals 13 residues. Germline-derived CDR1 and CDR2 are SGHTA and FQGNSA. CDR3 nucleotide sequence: TGTCCGGGGGGGCCAGGGTTCTACAATGAGCAGTTCTTC. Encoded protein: CPGGPGFYNEQFF.

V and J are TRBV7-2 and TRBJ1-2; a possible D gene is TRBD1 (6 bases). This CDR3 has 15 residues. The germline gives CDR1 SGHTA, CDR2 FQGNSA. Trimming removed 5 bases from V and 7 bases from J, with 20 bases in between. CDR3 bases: TGTGCCAGCAGCCCGCCAATGGTACAGGGTGGTGGCTACACCTTC. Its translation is CASSPPMVQGGGYTF.

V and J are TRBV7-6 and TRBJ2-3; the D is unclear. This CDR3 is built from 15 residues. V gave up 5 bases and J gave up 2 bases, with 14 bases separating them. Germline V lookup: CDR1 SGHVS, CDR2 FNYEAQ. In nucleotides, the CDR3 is TGTGCCAGCAGCCTTCAGGTTCCGTACACAGATACGCAGTATTTT. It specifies CASSLQVPYTDTQYF.

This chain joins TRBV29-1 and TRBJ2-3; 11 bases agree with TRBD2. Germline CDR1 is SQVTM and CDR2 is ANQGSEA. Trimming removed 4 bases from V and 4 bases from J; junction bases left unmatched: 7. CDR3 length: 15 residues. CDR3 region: CSVGVLAGVADTQYF. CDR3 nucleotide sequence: TGCAGCGTTGGGGTACTAGCGGGAGTAGCAGATACGCAGTATTTT.

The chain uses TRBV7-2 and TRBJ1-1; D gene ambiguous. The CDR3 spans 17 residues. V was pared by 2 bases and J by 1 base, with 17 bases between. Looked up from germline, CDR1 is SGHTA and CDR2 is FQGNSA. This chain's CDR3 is CASSLRVWSMTNTEAFF. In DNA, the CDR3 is TGTGCCAGCAGCTTACGGGTGTGGTCAATGACGAACACTGAAGCTTTCTTT.

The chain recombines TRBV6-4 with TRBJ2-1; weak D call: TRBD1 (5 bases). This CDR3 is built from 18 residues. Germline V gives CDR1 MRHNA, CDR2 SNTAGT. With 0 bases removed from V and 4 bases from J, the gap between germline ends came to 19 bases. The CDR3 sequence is CASSDSNRFGTEYNEQFF. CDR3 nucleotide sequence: TGTGCCAGCAGTGACTCGAACAGGTTTGGTACCGAATACAATGAGCAGTTCTTC.

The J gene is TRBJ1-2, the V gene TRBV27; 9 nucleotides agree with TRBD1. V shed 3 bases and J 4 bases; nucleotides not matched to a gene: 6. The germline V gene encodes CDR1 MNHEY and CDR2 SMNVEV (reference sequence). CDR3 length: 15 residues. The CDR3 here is CASSLGTGPTYGYTF. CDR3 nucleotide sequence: TGTGCCAGCAGTTTGGGGACAGGGCCGACCTATGGCTACACCTTC.

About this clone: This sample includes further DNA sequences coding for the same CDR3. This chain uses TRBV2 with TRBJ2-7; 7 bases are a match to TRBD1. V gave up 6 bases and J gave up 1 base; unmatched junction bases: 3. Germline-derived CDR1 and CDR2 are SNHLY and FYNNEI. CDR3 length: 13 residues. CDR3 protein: CASRRDSSYEQYF. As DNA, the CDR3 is TGTGCCAGCAGGAGGGACAGTTCCTACGAGCAGTACTTC.

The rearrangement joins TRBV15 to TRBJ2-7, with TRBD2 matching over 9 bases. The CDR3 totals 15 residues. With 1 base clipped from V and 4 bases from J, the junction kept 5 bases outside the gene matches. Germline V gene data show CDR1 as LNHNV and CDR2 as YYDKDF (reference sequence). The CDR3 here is CATSRGSSGRYEQYF. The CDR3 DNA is TGTGCCACCAGCAGAGGATCCAGCGGGAGGTACGAGCAGTACTTC.

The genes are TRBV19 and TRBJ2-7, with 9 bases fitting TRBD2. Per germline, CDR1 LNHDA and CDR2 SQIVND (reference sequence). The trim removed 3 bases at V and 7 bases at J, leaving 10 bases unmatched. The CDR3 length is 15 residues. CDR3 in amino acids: CASSITGSGSGEQYF. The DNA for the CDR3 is TGTGCCAGTAGTATCACAGGTAGCGGGAGTGGTGAGCAGTACTTC.

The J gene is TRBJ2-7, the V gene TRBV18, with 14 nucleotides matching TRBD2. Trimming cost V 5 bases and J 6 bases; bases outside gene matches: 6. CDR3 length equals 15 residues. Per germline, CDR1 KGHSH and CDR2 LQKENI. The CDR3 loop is CASSSGLAGGLEQYF. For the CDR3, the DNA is TGTGCCAGCTCATCCGGACTAGCGGGGGGCCTCGAGCAGTACTTC.

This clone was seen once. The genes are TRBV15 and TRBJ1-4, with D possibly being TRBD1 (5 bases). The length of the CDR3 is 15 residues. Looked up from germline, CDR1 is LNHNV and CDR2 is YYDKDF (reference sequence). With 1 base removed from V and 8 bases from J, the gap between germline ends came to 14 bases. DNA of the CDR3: TGTGCCACCAGCAGAGGGGGTGACAGTGGAGAAAAACTGTTTTTT. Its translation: CATSRGGDSGEKLFF.